The clone carrying this TCR beta chain occurred many times. The data stem from a study of T-cell memory formation after mild COVID-19. The germline gives CDR1 LNHNV, CDR2 YYDKDF (reference sequence). J gave up 4 bases and V 3 bases, and 17 bases lay outside the gene matches. This CDR3 is 19 amino acids long. TCRdb called the 5' RACE reads again in MiXCR, with one record for every CDR3 protein. The sample has under 110,000 distinct CDR3 sequences, around 12% seen once. Sequencing was carried out using PBMCs or a T cell subset sorted from them (not recorded which). The V gene is TRBV15, the J gene TRBJ2-1; TRBD2 agrees at 8 bases. The receptor comes from an adult woman who had mild COVID-19 (a few samples of this study predate the infection). Cell type and time point are not known. CDR3 in amino acids: CATSSSLTSDRAWYNEQFF. DNA for the CDR3: TGTGCCACCAGCAGTTCCCTGACTAGCGACAGAGCTTGGTACAATGAGCAGTTCTTC.